This TCR beta chain is drawn from a study of cytomegalovirus exposure and HLA in healthy donors. PCR employed 60 Vbeta and 13 Jbeta primers. Sequenced by immunoSEQ multiplex PCR; TCRdb stores in-frame clones only, minus some. There are approximately 100,000 clones in the sample; 50% to 65% occur only once, and approximately 3.9% lies in the top ten. The study, taken as a whole, reports: The analysis excluded some indistinguishable V segments, including TRBV6-2 and TRBV6-3.

The CDR3 is 14 residues long. Germline lookup yields CDR1 SNHLY and CDR2 FYNNEI. Of note for this clone: Its antigen is currently unknown.

Sequences were obtained from PBMCs. The J gene is TRBJ2-5, the V gene TRBV2, with TRBD2 as a possible D gene (5 bases). The J call may not be correct, given that the DNA end is closer to TRBJ2-7. The TCR sequence derives from a man aged 25-45 years in good health and CMV-seropositive. The CDR3 loop reads CASSSTGLGYEQYF. The CDR3 nucleotides are TGTGCCAGCAGTTCTACCGGACTCGGCTACGAGCAGTACTTC.